A selection of T cell receptor beta chains follows, all from one sample in a study of T cell responses to AZD1222 COVID-19 vaccine. TCRdb's table, derived via immunoSEQ multiplex PCR, lists solely in-frame clones and lacks some. Of 150,000 to 200,000 clones in the sample, around 93% were seen once. The specimen comprised peripheral blood, sampled on day 0 of AZD1222 vaccination. The receptors originated from an adult in good health. Both conserved end residues are part of each CDR3. The order of the fields is D gene, clone size, V gene, J gene, CDR3 DNA, CDR3 protein. The D gene is left open where the match is weak. Rows may omit the clone size; those that give it use once, few, many or a size class.

TRBD2	NA	TRBV19	TRBJ2-3	TGTGCCAGTAGTATACGGGAGGAAGGCTACACAGATACGCAGTATTTT	CASSIREEGYTDTQYF
NA	NA	TRBV6-2/TRBV6-3	TRBJ2-1	TGTGCCAGCAGTTACCAGGGACGGACCAGAATCCGCAATGAGCAGTTCTTC	CASSYQGRTRIRNEQFF
TRBD2	once	TRBV4-1	TRBJ2-1	TGCGCCAGCAGCCAAGAAACTAGCGGACACAATGAGCAGTTCTTC	CASSQETSGHNEQFF
TRBD2	NA	TRBV27	TRBJ2-3	TGTGCCAGCAGTTTAGGGACCCTAAGTGGGACTAGCGGGAGAGGGAGGACAGATACGCAGTATTTT	CASSLGTLSGTSGRGRTDTQYF
TRBD2	NA	TRBV4-3	TRBJ2-7	TGCGCCAGCGGAACCTTGAGCGGGAGCTACACCTACGAGCAGTACTTC	CASGTLSGSYTYEQYF
NA	NA	TRBV19	TRBJ1-2	TGTGCCAGTAGTATACGGGACGGAACTTATGGCTACACCTTC	CASSIRDGTYGYTF
NA	NA	TRBV7-3	TRBJ2-5	TGTGCCAGCAGCTTCCAGGGGCCGGCACGGGGGACCCAGTACTTC	CASSFQGPARGTQYF
NA	NA	TRBV6-5	TRBJ1-2	TGTGCCAGCAGTTACTCCGGGAGATTCTATGGCTACACCTTC	CASSYSGRFYGYTF
NA	NA	TRBV7-2	TRBJ1-2	TGTGCCAGCAGACGCGAGTCAGGGTATTTTTATGGCTACACCTTC	CASRRESGYFYGYTF
NA	NA	TRBV29-1	TRBJ2-7	TGCAGCGTTGCGAACAGTCCCTACGAGCAGTACTTC	CSVANSPYEQYF
TRBD1	NA	TRBV30	TRBJ2-7	TGTGCCTGGAGGATGACAGGGAGCTCCTACGAGCAGTACTTC	CAWRMTGSSYEQYF
TRBD1	NA	TRBV6-5	TRBJ2-7	TGTGCCAGCAGTTACTCGCAGGGGGCGGTCGAGCAGTACTTC	CASSYSQGAVEQYF
TRBD2	NA	TRBV28	TRBJ2-7	TGTGCCAGCAACCCGGGGGGGTCGGTCTACGAGCAGTACTTC	CASNPGGSVYEQYF
TRBD1	NA	TRBV6-6	TRBJ1-2	TGTGCCAGCAGCGGGGACAGGGGTTATGGCTACACCTTC	CASSGDRGYGYTF
NA	NA	TRBV3-1/TRBV3-2	TRBJ1-1	TGTGCCAGCAGCATAGGGGGGTACACTGAAGCTTTCTTT	CASSIGGYTEAFF
TRBD1	once	TRBV12-3/TRBV12-4	TRBJ2-1	TGTGCCAGCAGTGGAGGACAGGGGTATGAGCAGTTCTTC	CASSGGQGYEQFF
TRBD2	NA	TRBV6-5	TRBJ2-7	TGTGCCAGCACCAGCCTGTTAGCGGGAGGATACGAGCAGTACTTC	CASTSLLAGGYEQYF
NA	NA	TRBV3-1/TRBV3-2	TRBJ2-6	TGTGCCAGCAGCCAAGATGTCCTCCCTGGGGCCAACGTCCTGACTTTC	CASSQDVLPGANVLTF
TRBD2	NA	TRBV9	TRBJ2-3	TGTGCCAGCAGCGTAGTGGGGAGGGCGGCAGATACGCAGTATTTT	CASSVVGRAADTQYF
TRBD1	NA	TRBV9	TRBJ1-2	TGTGCCAGCAGCCCAAGGGACAGCCCCTGGAACTATGGCTACACCTTC	CASSPRDSPWNYGYTF
NA	NA	TRBV11-2	TRBJ2-1	TGTGCCAGCAGCTTGGGACCACCGAATGAGCAGTTCTTC	CASSLGPPNEQFF
TRBD1	NA	TRBV27	TRBJ1-5	TGTGCCAGCAGTTCGGGACAGGGGGCATATAGCAATCAGCCCCAGCATTTT	CASSSGQGAYSNQPQHF
NA	NA	TRBV3-1/TRBV3-2	TRBJ2-7	TGTGCCAGCAGCCAGAGTATACAGCACTACGAGCAGTACTTC	CASSQSIQHYEQYF
NA	NA	TRBV7-2	TRBJ1-6	TGTGCCAGCAGCTTATCAAGCGAAGAATCACCCCTCCACTTT	CASSLSSEESPLHF
NA	NA	TRBV29-1	TRBJ2-3	TGCAGCGTTGAAGGGCGGGCAGAGGCAGATACGCAGTATTTT	CSVEGRAEADTQYF
NA	NA	TRBV19	TRBJ2-5	TGTGCCAGTAGTATGTCGGGAGCACGGGAGACCCAGTACTTC	CASSMSGARETQYF
TRBD1	NA	TRBV10-3	TRBJ2-6	TGTGCCGTAGGGGACAGCAACTCTGGGGCCAACGTCCTGACTTTC	CAVGDSNSGANVLTF
NA	NA	TRBV7-9	TRBJ2-1	TGTGCCAGCAGCTTAATACCGGAAGGGTACAATGAGCAGTTCTTC	CASSLIPEGYNEQFF
NA	NA	TRBV6-1	TRBJ2-1	TGTGCCAGCAGTGAAGTCCCGACGGAACACGGGCAGTTCTTC	CASSEVPTEHGQFF
TRBD2	NA	TRBV30	TRBJ2-5	TGTGCCTGGAATCGGGAGGCCCTGGAGGAGACCCAGTACTTC	CAWNREALEETQYF
NA	NA	TRBV14	TRBJ2-5	TGTGCCAGCAGCCCGAGGGAATTCATGGCGGGTGAGACCCAGTACTTC	CASSPREFMAGETQYF
NA	NA	TRBV6-1	TRBJ2-2	TGTGCCAGCAGTGAACAGCCGAACACCGGGGAGCTGTTTTTT	CASSEQPNTGELFF
NA	NA	TRBV5-1	TRBJ2-2	TGCGCCAGCAGCTTGGGCCAAACCCTCACCGGGGAGCTGTTTTTT	CASSLGQTLTGELFF
NA	NA	TRBV15	TRBJ1-5	TGTGCCACCAGCCCCGCAGGGAATCAGCCCCAGCATTTT	CATSPAGNQPQHF
TRBD1	NA	TRBV6-5	TRBJ1-2	TGTGCCAGCTCAAAGACAGGGGAGGTCGGCGGCTACACCTTC	CASSKTGEVGGYTF
NA	NA	TRBV6-1	TRBJ1-6	TGTGCCAGCAGTGAATGGGCCCTGGTGACATACTTT	CASSEWALVTYF
TRBD2	NA	TRBV30	TRBJ2-2	TGTGCCTGGGGTCCCCTAGCGGGGTCGGGCACCGGGGAGCTGTTTTTT	CAWGPLAGSGTGELFF
NA	NA	TRBV2	TRBJ2-2	TGTGCCAGCAGTGTCCTTTCAGATAACACCGGGGAGCTGTTTTTT	CASSVLSDNTGELFF
NA	NA	TRBV28	TRBJ1-6	TGTGCCAGCACCGGACCCATTATATCCCTCCACTTT	CASTGPIISLHF
TRBD1	few	TRBV7-7	TRBJ2-1	TGTGCTAGCAGCTGGACAGGGGGCTATGAGCAGTTCTTC	CASSWTGGYEQFF
NA	NA	TRBV4-1	TRBJ1-5	TGCGCCAGCAGCCAAGTGATAAGCTTTGGGGGTCAGCCCCAGCATTTT	CASSQVISFGGQPQHF
NA	NA	TRBV5-1	TRBJ1-2	TGCGCCAGCAGCCGCGACCCTAACTATGGCTACACCTTC	CASSRDPNYGYTF
TRBD1	NA	TRBV6-5	TRBJ2-7	TGTGCCATAAACCGGGACAGGGGCTTCTACGAGCAGTACTTC	CAINRDRGFYEQYF
NA	NA	TRBV6-5	TRBJ2-1	TGTGCCAGCAGGGTAACGGGGGTGAATGAGCAGTTCTTC	CASRVTGVNEQFF
NA	NA	TRBV10-3	TRBJ1-2	TGTGCCATCAGTCCGGACCTACAGGCCTATGGCTACACCTTC	CAISPDLQAYGYTF
NA	NA	TRBV5-1	TRBJ2-5	TGCGCCAGCAGCTTGGGGGGGAAGTCCCAAGAGACCCAGTACTTC	CASSLGGKSQETQYF
TRBD2	NA	TRBV3-1/TRBV3-2	TRBJ2-2	TGTGCCAGCAGCCAAGCTCTAGCGGAGAACACCGGGGAGCTGTTTTTT	CASSQALAENTGELFF
NA	once	TRBV6-5	TRBJ2-5	TGTGCCAGCAGTTTCTCGCCGCCTAACCTAGGGGAGACCCAGTACTTC	CASSFSPPNLGETQYF
TRBD1	NA	TRBV11-2	TRBJ1-2	TGTGCCAGCAGCTCCAGACAGGGGGAGGACTATGGCTACACCTTC	CASSSRQGEDYGYTF
NA	NA	TRBV21-1	TRBJ1-4	TGTGCCAGCAGCGGGGCAACTAATGAAAAACTGTTTTTT	CASSGATNEKLFF
TRBD1	NA	TRBV7-3	TRBJ2-7	TGTGCCAGCAGCTTATTCGGGACAGGGGACGAGCAGTACTTC	CASSLFGTGDEQYF